Below, 13 T cell receptor beta chains from the same sample are listed, as sequenced in a study of OX40 agonist ivuxolimab in advanced cancers. Clones were sequenced by immunoSEQ multiplex PCR, and TCRdb holds only the in-frame ones, with some missing. The table lists about 100,000 clones, just under 90% of them singletons. Sample: CD4+ or CD8+ T cells sorted from blood, taken in a trial of the OX40 agonist ivuxolimab. These receptors were collected from an adult with an advanced solid tumor such as melanoma, head and neck, liver or kidney cancer.

This clone was observed a few times. J is TRBJ2-7 and V is TRBV14, with no clear D. V was trimmed by 1 base and J by 5 bases, leaving 12 bases between them. CDR3 length: 14 residues. Germline V lookup: CDR1 SGHDN, CDR2 FVKESK. The CDR3 nucleotides read TGTGCCAGCAGCCAAGGGCTAAGGGCCGACGAGCAGTACTTC. Residues: CASSQGLRADEQYF. Based on the CDR3 plus reference TRBV14 and TRBJ2-7, the full variable domain is EAGVTQFPSHSVIEKGQTVTLRCDPISGHDNLYWYRRVMGKEIKFLLHFVKESKQDESGMPNNRFLAERTGGTYSTLKVQPAELEDSGVYFCASSQGLRADEQYFGPGTRLTVT.

The rearrangement links TRBV10-3 to TRBJ2-7, with TRBD1 as a possible D gene (6 bases). The V gene's germline CDR1 is ENHRY and CDR2 SYGVKD. This CDR3 region has 12 residues. V gave up 6 bases and J gave up 5 bases, with 11 bases separating them. Here the CDR3 DNA reads TGTGCCATCAGCTTACAGGGCCACGAGCAGTACTTC. It specifies CAISLQGHEQYF.

The chain uses TRBV19 and TRBJ2-3; 8 bases are a match to TRBD2. CDR1 is LNHDA, CDR2 SQIVND, per germline (reference sequence). The trim removed 2 bases at V and 6 bases at J, leaving 16 bases unmatched. CDR3 length: 18 amino acids. This CDR3 is CASSIRAGGGLVADTQYF. The CDR3 region has the DNA TGTGCCAGTAGTATAAGGGCGGGGGGTGGTCTTGTGGCCGATACGCAGTATTTT.

This chain connects TRBV27 to TRBJ2-5; D is uncertain. The V and J ends lost 3 bases and 2 bases respectively, with 13 bases between them. Germline V gene data show CDR1 as MNHEY and CDR2 as SMNVEV (reference sequence). The CDR3 is 15 residues long. The CDR3 coding sequence is TGTGCCAGCAGTTTCCAGAATAGACCTCAAGAGACCCAGTACTTC. Its protein product is CASSFQNRPQETQYF.

This clone was detected a few times. The J gene is TRBJ2-3, the V gene TRBV5-1, with D perhaps TRBD2 (6 bases). Per the germline V gene, CDR1 is SGHRS and CDR2 is YFSETQ. The CDR3 extends over 15 amino acids. The V end was cut by 2 bases, the J end by 7 bases, with 17 bases between. CDR3: CASSLLAPEANTQYF. The CDR3 nucleotides read TGCGCCAGCAGCTTACTAGCACCTGAGGCGAATACGCAGTATTTT.

CDR3 amino acids: CASSVSGSGELFF. In DNA form, the CDR3 reads TGTGCCAGCAGCGTAAGCGGGTCCGGGGAGCTGTTTTTT. V and J are TRBV11-3 and TRBJ2-2; a weak D match, TRBD2 (6 bases). The CDR3 length is 13 residues. Trimming shortened V by 5 bases and J by 6 bases, and 10 bases separated the two germline ends. Germline V gene sequence: CDR1 SGHNT, CDR2 YENEEA.

The chain combines TRBV10-3 with TRBJ1-5; possible D gene TRBD1, 6 bases. The CDR3 has 14 amino acids. In germline, CDR1 is ENHRY, CDR2 SYGVKD. Trimming shortened V by 10 bases and J by 0 bases, and 13 bases separated the two germline ends. The CDR3 DNA is TGTGCCACCCAACAGGGAAATAGCAATCAGCCCCAGCATTTT. It translates to CATQQGNSNQPQHF.

This chain uses TRBV20-1 with TRBJ1-1; D uncertain. Germline CDR1 reads DFQATT; CDR2 reads SNEGSKA (reference sequence). The CDR3 covers 11 residues. Trimming removed 6 bases from V and 3 bases from J, with 8 bases in between. CDR3 sequence (DNA): TGCAGTGCCGCCCTGTACACTGAAGCTTTCTTT. Amino acid sequence: CSAALYTEAFF.

The V and J genes are TRBV9 and TRBJ2-1, with 8 bases that match TRBD1. J lost 7 bases, V lost 0 bases, and 9 bases had no gene match. The CDR3 covers 16 residues. Germline CDR1 is SGDLS and CDR2 is YYNGEE. The CDR3 DNA follows: TGTGCCAGCAGCGTAGATGGACAGGGCAGAGCAAATGAGCAGTTCTTC. Translated, it gives CASSVDGQGRANEQFF.

This clone was picked up one time. The V gene is TRBV6-1, the J gene TRBJ2-5, with D possibly matching TRBD2 (7 bases). Germline V lookup: CDR1 MNHNS, CDR2 SASEGT. V lost 7 bases and J 2 bases, leaving 14 bases between the germline ends. The CDR3 consists of 14 residues. This CDR3 reads CASIRGGLQETQYF. CDR3 coding DNA: TGTGCCAGCATCCGCGGGGGCCTACAAGAGACCCAGTACTTC.

The chain recombines TRBV4-3 with TRBJ2-7; D remains ambiguous. The CDR3 loop spans 13 amino acids. Trimming took 2 bases from V and 5 from J, leaving 10 bases between them. CDR1 LGHNA and CDR2 YSLEER come from the germline V gene. This CDR3 reads CASSQYSFHEQYF. CDR3 nucleotides: TGCGCCAGCAGCCAATACTCCTTCCACGAGCAGTACTTC.

The V gene is TRBV28, the J gene TRBJ2-3, with 9 bases matching TRBD1. J lost 5 bases, V lost 5 bases, and 11 bases had no gene match. The CDR3 runs 16 residues. CDR1 MDHEN and CDR2 SYDVKM come from the germline V gene. The CDR3 DNA reads TGTGCCAGCAGTATCCAAGGGACAGGGTTTAGAGATACGCAGTATTTT. Its translation is CASSIQGTGFRDTQYF.

This chain uses TRBV7-3 with TRBJ2-3, with a tentative D call TRBD2 (6 bases). There are 15 residues in the CDR3. Per germline, CDR1 SGHTA and CDR2 FQGTGA. V was pared by 5 bases and J by 2 bases, with 14 bases between. The DNA of the CDR3 is TGTGCCAGCAGCGATAGCGGTCCACCCACAGATACGCAGTATTTT. It yields the protein CASSDSGPPTDTQYF.